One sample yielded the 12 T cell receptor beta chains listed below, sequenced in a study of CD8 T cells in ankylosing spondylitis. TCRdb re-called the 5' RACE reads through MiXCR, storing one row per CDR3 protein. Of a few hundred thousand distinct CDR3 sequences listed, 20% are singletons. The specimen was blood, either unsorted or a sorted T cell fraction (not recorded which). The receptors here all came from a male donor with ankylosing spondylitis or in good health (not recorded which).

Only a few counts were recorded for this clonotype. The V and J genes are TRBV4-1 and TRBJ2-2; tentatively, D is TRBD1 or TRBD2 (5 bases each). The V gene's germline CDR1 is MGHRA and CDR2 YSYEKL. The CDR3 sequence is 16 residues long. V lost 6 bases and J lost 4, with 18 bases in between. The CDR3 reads CASSHGTHSSTGELFF. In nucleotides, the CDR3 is TGCGCCAGCAGTCATGGGACCCATTCTAGCACCGGGGAGCTGTTTTTT.

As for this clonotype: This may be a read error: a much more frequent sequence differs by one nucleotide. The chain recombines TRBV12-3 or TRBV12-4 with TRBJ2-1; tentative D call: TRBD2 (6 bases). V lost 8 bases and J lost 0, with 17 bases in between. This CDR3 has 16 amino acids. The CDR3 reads CASWSTGLASYNEQFF. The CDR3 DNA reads TGTGCCAGCTGGTCCACGGGACTGGCCTCCTACAATGAGCAGTTCTTC.

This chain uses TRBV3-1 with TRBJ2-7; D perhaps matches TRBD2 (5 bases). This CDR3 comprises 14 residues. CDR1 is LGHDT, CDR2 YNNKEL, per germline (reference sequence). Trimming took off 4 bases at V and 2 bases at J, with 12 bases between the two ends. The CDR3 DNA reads TGTGCCAGCAGCCTTGAAGCGGCGCCCTACGAGCAGTACTTC. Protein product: CASSLEAAPYEQYF.

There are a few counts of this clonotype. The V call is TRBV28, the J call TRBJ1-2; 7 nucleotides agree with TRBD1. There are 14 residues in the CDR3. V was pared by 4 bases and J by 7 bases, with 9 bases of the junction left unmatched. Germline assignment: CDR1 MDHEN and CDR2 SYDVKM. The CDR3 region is CASSSTGILGGYTF. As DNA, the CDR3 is TGTGCCAGCAGTTCGACAGGGATCCTTGGTGGCTACACCTTC.

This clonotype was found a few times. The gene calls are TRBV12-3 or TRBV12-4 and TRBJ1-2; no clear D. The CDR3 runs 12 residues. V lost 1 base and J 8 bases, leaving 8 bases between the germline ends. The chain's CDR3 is CASSLGFIGYTF. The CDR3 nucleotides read TGTGCCAGCAGTTTAGGGTTCATCGGCTACACCTTC.

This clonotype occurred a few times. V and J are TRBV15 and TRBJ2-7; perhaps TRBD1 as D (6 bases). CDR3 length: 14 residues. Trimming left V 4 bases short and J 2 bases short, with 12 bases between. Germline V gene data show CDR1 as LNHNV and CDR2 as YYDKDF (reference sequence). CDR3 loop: CATSTTGNPYEQYF. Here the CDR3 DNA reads TGTGCCACCAGCACCACAGGGAATCCCTACGAGCAGTACTTC.

The CDR3 DNA follows: TGCGCCAGCAGCCAAAGCAGGGTGTCTGAAGAGACCCAGTACTTC. Encoded protein: CASSQSRVSEETQYF. This sequence joins TRBV4-1 and TRBJ2-5, with D tentatively TRBD1 (5 bases). The germline V and J ends were trimmed by 2 bases and 3 bases, with 13 bases remaining between them. This CDR3 has 15 residues. Germline values: CDR1 MGHRA, CDR2 YSYEKL.

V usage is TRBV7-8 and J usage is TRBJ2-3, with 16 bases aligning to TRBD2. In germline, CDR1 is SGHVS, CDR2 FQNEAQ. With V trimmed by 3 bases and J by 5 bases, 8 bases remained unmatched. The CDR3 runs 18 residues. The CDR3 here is CASSFFAGLAGGIDTQYF. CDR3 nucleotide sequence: TGTGCCAGCAGCTTTTTTGCGGGACTAGCGGGGGGGATAGATACGCAGTATTTT.

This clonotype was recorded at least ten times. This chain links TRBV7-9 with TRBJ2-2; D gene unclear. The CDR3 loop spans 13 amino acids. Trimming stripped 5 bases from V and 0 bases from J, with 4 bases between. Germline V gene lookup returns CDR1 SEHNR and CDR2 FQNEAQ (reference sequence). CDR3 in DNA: TGTGCCAGCAGCCCAGCGAACACCGGGGAGCTGTTTTTT. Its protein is CASSPANTGELFF.

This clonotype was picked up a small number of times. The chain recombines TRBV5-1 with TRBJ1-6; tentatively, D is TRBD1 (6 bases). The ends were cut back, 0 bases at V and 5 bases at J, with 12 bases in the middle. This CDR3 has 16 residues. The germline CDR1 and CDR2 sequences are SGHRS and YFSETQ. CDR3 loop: CASSLEGEGDNSPLHF. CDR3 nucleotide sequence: TGCGCCAGCAGCTTGGAGGGGGAAGGGGATAATTCACCCCTCCACTTT.

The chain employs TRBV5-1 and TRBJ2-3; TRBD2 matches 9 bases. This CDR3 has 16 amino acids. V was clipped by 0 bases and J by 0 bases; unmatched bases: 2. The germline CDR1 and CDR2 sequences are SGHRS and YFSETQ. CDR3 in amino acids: CASSLAAGGSTDTQYF. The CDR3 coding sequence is TGCGCCAGCAGCTTGGCGGCGGGGGGGAGCACAGATACGCAGTATTTT.

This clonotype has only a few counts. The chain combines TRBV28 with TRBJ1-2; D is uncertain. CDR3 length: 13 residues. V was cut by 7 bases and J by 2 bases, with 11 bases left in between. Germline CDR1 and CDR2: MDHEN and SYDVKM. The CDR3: CASINPGNYGYTF. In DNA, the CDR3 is TGTGCCAGCATTAACCCTGGGAACTATGGCTACACCTTC.